This T cell receptor beta chain was captured by sequencing in a study of control samples from healthy donors and cancer patients. TCRdb's table, derived via immunoSEQ multiplex PCR, lists solely in-frame clones and lacks some. The table records 150,000 to 170,000 clones, roughly 94% of them present only once. This clonotype was sampled from a man aged 35 to 55 in good health. The specimen sequenced was blood.

The DNA of the CDR3 is TGTGCCAGCGCCAGCGCTTCGAACACTGAAGCTTTCTTT. Translating gives CASASASNTEAFF. V gene TRBV18 combines with J gene TRBJ1-1; the D is unclear. Trimming removed 8 bases from V and 1 base from J, with 11 bases in between. The CDR3 loop spans 13 amino acids. CDR1 and CDR2 from the germline V gene are KGHSH and LQKENI.